The following is a TCR beta chain sequence with its context. As yet, its antigen is unknown. PCR was performed a second time for about 6 to 12 cycles using a sample-barcoded 5' primer and a J-beta primer mix. All cDNA molecules were each tagged by a template-switch adaptor with 12 random nucleotides. TCRdb reprocessed the 5' RACE reads via MiXCR and lists one record per CDR3 protein. The table has 1.5 million to 2 million distinct CDR3 sequences, 28% seen once. The record originates from a study of blood T cells in healthy people across ages. General observations from the study: Naive CD4+ cells and diversity were both higher in long-lived donors than in aged donors. TCR beta diversity was tightly associated with the proportion of naive T cells.

The TCR sequence derives from a woman younger than 45 in good health. Sequencing was carried out using blood.

The CDR3 DNA reads TGTGCCGTTACACGGACTCCGGAAGCTTTCTTT. Residues: CAVTRTPEAFF. V and J are TRBV12-3 or TRBV12-4 and TRBJ1-1; D ambiguous. The V and J ends lost 11 bases and 8 bases respectively, with 15 bases between them. The CDR3 is 11 amino acids.